These 10 T cell receptor beta chains were all obtained from the same sample, sequenced in a study of T cell repertoires in ileal Crohn's disease. Time point denoted: neoterminal ileum biopsy at postoperative endoscopy, about 6 months after surgery. Measured with immunoSEQ multiplex PCR; TCRdb has only the in-frame clones, and not every one. This sample has 13,000 to 15,000 clones, with over 70% found just once. The sample comprised ileal tissue. The receptor source for this set is an adult with Crohn's disease.

V is TRBV18 and J is TRBJ2-3, with TRBD2 identical over 9 bases. Germline V CDR1 and CDR2: KGHSH, LQKENI. The CDR3 extends over 17 amino acids. V gave up 6 bases and J gave up 4 bases; unmatched junction bases: 14. The CDR3: CASSRLIAGVGSDTQYF. In DNA form, the CDR3 reads TGTGCCAGCTCTCGACTCATAGCGGGAGTGGGCTCAGATACGCAGTATTTT.

The chain employs TRBV7-6 and TRBJ2-5; no definite D call. The ends were cut back, 6 bases at V and 4 bases at J, with 15 bases in the middle. The V gene's germline CDR1 is SGHVS and CDR2 FNYEAQ. CDR3 length equals 14 residues. For the CDR3, the DNA is TGTGCCAGCAGGAGTGGCCAAGGGTCAGAGACCCAGTACTTC. Amino acid sequence: CASRSGQGSETQYF.

The genes are TRBV4-2 and TRBJ1-1; D uncertain. Looked up from germline, CDR1 is LGHNA and CDR2 is YNFKEQ. The CDR3 is 18 residues long. V was shortened by 1 base and J by 3 bases, with 21 bases between the two germline ends. The CDR3 DNA is TGTGCCAGCAGCCAAGGCACCGAACTCTCCCGGGTCGACACTGAAGCTTTCTTT. Translated: CASSQGTELSRVDTEAFF.

J is TRBJ2-7 and V is TRBV28, with D tentatively TRBD1 or TRBD2 (6 bases each). Germline V gives CDR1 MDHEN, CDR2 SYDVKM. The CDR3 contains 15 residues. V was cut by 8 bases and J by 5 bases, with 22 bases left in between. Here the CDR3 reads CASRRDNTGFNEQYF. CDR3 nucleotides: TGTGCCAGCCGGCGGGACAACACAGGGTTCAACGAGCAGTACTTC.

V usage is TRBV5-6 and J usage is TRBJ2-2; possibly TRBD2 for D (7 bases). V dropped 4 bases and J dropped 5 bases, with 24 bases sitting between them. This CDR3 has 18 residues. The germline gives CDR1 SGHDT, CDR2 YYEEEE. The DNA of the CDR3 is TGTGCCAGCAGCCGCCCCGCGGGGGACACGAAGGCAACCGGGGAGCTGTTTTTT. Translated, it gives CASSRPAGDTKATGELFF.

This clone was recorded once. CDR3 coding DNA: TGTGCCAGCATTACCAGCGGGCAGGGTGGTGACGAGCAGTACTTC. It translates to CASITSGQGGDEQYF. The chain recombines TRBV2 with TRBJ2-7, with D possibly TRBD2 on 6 matching bases. The V end was cut by 7 bases, the J end by 5 bases, with 21 bases between. Germline CDR1 and CDR2: SNHLY and FYNNEI. This CDR3 has 15 residues. Based on the CDR3 plus reference TRBV2 and TRBJ2-7, the full variable domain is EPEVTQTPSHQVTQMGQEVILRCVPISNHLYFYWYRQILGQKVEFLVSFYNNEISEKSEIFDDQFSVERPDGSNFTLKIRSTKLEDSAMYFCASITSGQGGDEQYFGPGTRLTVT.

J is TRBJ1-3 and V is TRBV27; a weak D match, TRBD1 (6 bases). The CDR3 runs to 16 residues. Per the germline V gene, CDR1 is MNHEY and CDR2 is SMNVEV (reference sequence). The V end lost 3 bases, the J end lost 0 bases, and 12 bases lay between the germline ends. The CDR3 spells CASSFSGARSGNTIYF. For the CDR3, the DNA is TGTGCCAGCAGTTTTTCGGGGGCTCGCTCTGGAAACACCATATATTTT.

This clone was seen a few times. The V call is TRBV29-1, the J call TRBJ2-3; 9 bases are a match to TRBD2. CDR1 is SQVTM, CDR2 ANQGSEA, per germline. The CDR3 runs to 18 residues. V lost 6 bases to trimming and J lost 0 bases; unmatched junction nucleotides: 16. For the CDR3, the DNA is TGCAGCGTGGCGCGGCTAGCGGGGAGCGAAGCTAGCACAGATACGCAGTATTTT. Protein sequence: CSVARLAGSEASTDTQYF.

This chain uses TRBV30 with TRBJ1-5; possibly TRBD1 for D (5 bases). Trimming stripped 2 bases from V and 7 bases from J, with 15 bases between. Germline V gives CDR1 GTSNPN, CDR2 SVGIG (reference sequence). This CDR3 is 14 amino acids long. CDR3 protein: CAWSLGGFTQPQHF. Here the CDR3 DNA reads TGTGCCTGGAGTCTCGGGGGGTTCACGCAGCCCCAGCATTTT. Supplemented by reference TRBV30 and TRBJ1-5, the full variable domain reads SQTIHQWPATLVQPVGSPLSLECTVEGTSNPNLYWYRQAAGRGLQLLFYSVGIGQISSEVPQNLSASRPQDRQFILSSKKLLLSDSGFYLCAWSLGGFTQPQHFGDGTRLSIL.

The V and J genes are TRBV11-2 and TRBJ2-7; the match to TRBD2 covers 15 bases. The CDR3 runs to 19 residues. Germline values: CDR1 SGHAT, CDR2 FQNNGV. The V gene end was trimmed by 2 bases and the J gene end by 0 bases; junction bases not matched to a gene: 8. CDR3 sequence reads: CASSLNGLAGGPSSYEQYF. In DNA form, the CDR3 reads TGTGCCAGCAGCTTAAATGGACTAGCGGGAGGGCCAAGCTCCTACGAGCAGTACTTC.